This T cell receptor beta chain was sequenced during a study of cytomegalovirus exposure and HLA in healthy donors. A few counts support this clone. The antigen is unknown. V lost 3 bases and J 9 bases, leaving 9 bases between the germline ends. Germline assignment: CDR1 SNHLY and CDR2 FYNNEI. The CDR3 is 11 residues long. Study conclusions and caveats: Later findings reportedly placed an Asian-associated ancestry cluster below the roughly 660-donor mean for N-insertions.

The PCR was carried out with 60 Vbeta primers and 13 Jbeta primers. Assay used: immunoSEQ multiplex PCR; TCRdb lists only in-frame clones, some missing. Seen here are approximately 82,000 clones, about a tenth observed once, and the top ten hold approximately 24%. This clonotype was sampled from a man aged 60 to 69 in good health and CMV-seropositive. The source material was PBMCs. V usage is TRBV2 and J usage is TRBJ2-7; D possibly corresponds to TRBD2 (5 bases). This CDR3 is CASSDVAGQYF. CDR3 coding DNA: TGTGCCAGCAGTGATGTGGCGGGGCAGTACTTC.